A selection of T cell receptor beta chains follows, all from one sample in a study of control samples from healthy donors and cancer patients. Sequenced by immunoSEQ multiplex PCR; TCRdb stores in-frame clones only, minus some. The table lists approximately 160,000 clones, around nine tenths of them singletons. The sequenced sample was blood. The receptors come from a woman in her twenties or thirties in good health. CDR3s include the opening cysteine and the closing phenylalanine or tryptophan. Some rows mark clone size as missing; the rest say once, few, many or name a class of expanded clone.

cdr3_aa: CSVGKGGRSNYGYTF; v_call: TRBV29-1; clone_size: -; j_call: TRBJ1-2
cdr3_aa: CASTRTVLNSPLHF; v_call: TRBV6-5; clone_size: few; j_call: TRBJ1-6
cdr3_aa: CATSEEWTQPQHF; v_call: TRBV15; clone_size: -; j_call: TRBJ1-5
cdr3_aa: CASSPDRTRDWNTEAFF; v_call: TRBV5-8; clone_size: -; j_call: TRBJ1-1
cdr3_aa: CASSPIELLTDTQYF; v_call: TRBV14; clone_size: -; j_call: TRBJ2-3
cdr3_aa: CASSGGSGRGPYNEQFF; v_call: TRBV5-1; clone_size: once; j_call: TRBJ2-1
cdr3_aa: CASSKNPGAWDGGNTGELFF; v_call: TRBV21-1; clone_size: -; j_call: TRBJ2-2
cdr3_aa: CASSSGVGQEAFF; v_call: TRBV19; clone_size: -; j_call: TRBJ1-1
cdr3_aa: CATSGGVNYGYTF; v_call: TRBV15; clone_size: -; j_call: TRBJ1-2
cdr3_aa: CASSPGTSGYEQYF; v_call: TRBV19; clone_size: -; j_call: TRBJ2-7
cdr3_aa: CAWGGGLRETQYF; v_call: TRBV30; clone_size: -; j_call: TRBJ2-5
cdr3_aa: CASSQEPWGAAQGGEYGYTF; v_call: TRBV4-1; clone_size: -; j_call: TRBJ1-2
cdr3_aa: CASEGQEGTQYF; v_call: TRBV6-5; clone_size: -; j_call: TRBJ2-5
cdr3_aa: CASSIQGPLQETQYF; v_call: TRBV6-6; clone_size: -; j_call: TRBJ2-5
cdr3_aa: CASSESGQGRPFF; v_call: TRBV7-6; clone_size: -; j_call: TRBJ2-7
cdr3_aa: CASSPGQLETQYF; v_call: TRBV5-1; clone_size: -; j_call: TRBJ2-5
cdr3_aa: CASSQGTSSETQYF; v_call: TRBV4-1; clone_size: -; j_call: TRBJ2-5
cdr3_aa: CASSRAGETQYF; v_call: TRBV12-3/TRBV12-4; clone_size: -; j_call: TRBJ2-5
cdr3_aa: CASSLAGLTEKLFF; v_call: TRBV7-9; clone_size: -; j_call: TRBJ1-4
cdr3_aa: CASSPTRSPHYEQYF; v_call: TRBV5-6; clone_size: -; j_call: TRBJ2-7
cdr3_aa: CASSFVGGETQYF; v_call: TRBV7-9; clone_size: -; j_call: TRBJ2-5
cdr3_aa: CASSLMEGQPQHF; v_call: TRBV7-9; clone_size: few; j_call: TRBJ1-5
cdr3_aa: CSASGPGEQYF; v_call: TRBV20-1; clone_size: -; j_call: TRBJ2-7
cdr3_aa: CASSSEREAQETQYF; v_call: TRBV5-8; clone_size: -; j_call: TRBJ2-5
cdr3_aa: CATSTETSGHNEQFF; v_call: TRBV15; clone_size: -; j_call: TRBJ2-1